Reported below is one T cell receptor beta chain. The data are from a study of blood T cell repertoires in COVID-19. About the study: The United States, Italy and Spain provided the acute and convalescent COVID-19 samples. Sources were T cells, B-cell-depleted T cells, or PBMCs; the material itself was cDNA or gDNA.

In the source study's methods: Estimation of nucleated cell counts relied on the amplification of reference gene primers. Generated by immunoSEQ multiplex PCR, the TCRdb table keeps only in-frame clones and is missing some. That table gives V, J and clone size, and the DNA gave D and trimming. The table lists roughly 200,000 clones, around 88% of them singletons. This CDR3 comprises 15 residues. Germline lookup yields CDR1 SNHLY and CDR2 FYNNEI. V shed 4 bases and J shed 0 bases, with 7 bases lying between them. The V gene is TRBV2, the J gene TRBJ2-6, with D unresolved. This sequence originates from a woman aged 25 to 39 with acute or convalescent COVID-19. The sample was peripheral blood. In nucleotides, the CDR3 is TGTGCCAGCAGTGGGGCGCGCTCTGGGGCCAACGTCCTGACTTTC. Its protein product is CASSGARSGANVLTF.